The sequence of this T cell receptor (beta chain) was determined in a study of T cell repertoires in cytomegalovirus infection. V lost 5 bases to trimming and J lost 5 bases, with 19 bases between them. Germline V gene sequence: CDR1 SGHTA, CDR2 FQGNSA. CDR3 length: 15 amino acids. TCRdb ran MiXCR on the reads and lists one entry per CDR3 protein. The sample includes nearly 650,000 distinct CDR3 sequences, approximately 25% of them seen just once. Study-wide findings and caveats: Dominating the ex vivo response were TCR beta clonotypes that were CMV-specific and HLA-C-restricted. The cumulative frequency of public TCR beta families identified carriers of CMV plus the relevant HLA.

Comments on this clonotype: The antigen is undetermined.

The sample was CD8+ T cells from PBMCs. This TCR derives from a human donor in good health (CMV status not recorded). Some clones in this sample may be carry-over from other donors' samples. The rearrangement joins TRBV7-2 to TRBJ2-7; D remains unclear. The DNA of the CDR3 is TGTGCCAGCAGCCCCTCCGGCCTCGCTCCCGACGAGCAGTACTTC. As protein: CASSPSGLAPDEQYF.